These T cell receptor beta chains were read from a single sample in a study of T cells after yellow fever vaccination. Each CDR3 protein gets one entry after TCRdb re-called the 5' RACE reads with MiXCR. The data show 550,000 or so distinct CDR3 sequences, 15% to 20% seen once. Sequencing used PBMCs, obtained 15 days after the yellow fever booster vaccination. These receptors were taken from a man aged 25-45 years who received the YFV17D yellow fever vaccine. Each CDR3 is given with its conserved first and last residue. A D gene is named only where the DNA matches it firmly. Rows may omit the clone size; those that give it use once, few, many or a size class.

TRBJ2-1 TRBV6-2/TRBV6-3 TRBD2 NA CASSYLRGSGSYNEQFF TGTGCCAGCAGTTACTTGAGGGGTAGCGGGAGTTACAATGAGCAGTTCTTC
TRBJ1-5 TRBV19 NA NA CASKGAAGGNQPQHF TGTGCCAGTAAGGGTGCCGCGGGGGGAAATCAGCCCCAGCATTTT
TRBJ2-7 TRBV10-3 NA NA CAISGTESSYEQYF TGTGCCATCAGCGGGACCGAGAGCTCCTACGAGCAGTACTTC
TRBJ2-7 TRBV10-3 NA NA CAISESIKALRGEQYF TGTGCCATCAGTGAGAGCATCAAGGCTCTTAGGGGGGAGCAGTACTTC
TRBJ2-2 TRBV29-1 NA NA CSVSAGNGELFF TGCAGCGTCTCTGCGGGGAACGGGGAGCTGTTTTTT
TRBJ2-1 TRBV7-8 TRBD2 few CASSLGGSGSGTFF TGTGCCAGCAGCTTAGGGGGGAGCGGGAGCGGCACGTTCTTC
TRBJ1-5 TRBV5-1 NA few CASSSGQNQPQHF TGCGCCAGCAGCTCGGGACAAAATCAGCCCCAGCATTTT
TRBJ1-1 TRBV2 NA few CASREGMGMAFF TGTGCCAGCAGGGAAGGTATGGGAATGGCTTTCTTT
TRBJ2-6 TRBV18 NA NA CASSGNPGIGANVLTF TGTGCCAGCTCAGGAAATCCAGGGATCGGGGCCAACGTCCTGACTTTC
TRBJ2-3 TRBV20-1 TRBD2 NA CSASSSGMLTDTQYF TGCAGTGCTAGCTCTAGCGGGATGCTCACAGATACGCAGTATTTT
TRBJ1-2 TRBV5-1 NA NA CASSLESGYGYTF TGCGCCAGCAGCTTGGAATCGGGCTATGGCTACACCTTC
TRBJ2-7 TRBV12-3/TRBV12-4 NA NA CASCRDLNLFYEQYF TGTGCCAGCTGCAGGGACTTAAATCTTTTCTACGAGCAGTACTTC